Listed here are 20 T cell receptor beta chains from one sample, sequenced in a study of CD8+CD57+ T cells in acquired aplastic anemia. Whoever was chosen for sequencing had shown CD8+CD57+ cell expansion by flow cytometry. Genomic DNA served as template for TCR beta VDJ and CDR3 profiling. MiXCR, applied by TCRdb to the reads, yields one record per CDR3 protein. The table shows over 250,000 distinct CDR3 sequences, with 45% to 65% occurring only once. The sample comprised sorted CD4+, CD8+, or CD8+CD57+ T cells (not recorded which) from PBMCs. The origin of the receptors is a human donor with aplastic anemia.

This clonotype occurred many times. The chain couples TRBV5-6 to TRBJ2-7, with 7 bases fitting TRBD2. With 3 bases clipped from V and 2 bases from J, the junction kept 8 bases outside the gene matches. This CDR3 spans 15 amino acids. Per the germline V gene, CDR1 is SGHDT and CDR2 is YYEEEE. The CDR3 loop reads CASSSQTSGAYEQYF. The CDR3 coding sequence is TGTGCCAGCAGCTCACAGACCAGCGGGGCCTACGAGCAGTACTTC. Supplemented by reference TRBV5-6 and TRBJ2-7, the full variable domain reads DAGVTQSPTHLIKTRGQQVTLRCSPKSGHDTVSWYQQALGQGPQFIFQYYEEEERQRGNFPDRFSGHQFPNYSSELNVNALLLGDSALYLCASSSQTSGAYEQYFGPGTRLTVT.

CDR3 residues: CASSWTDRGGTF. The CDR3, as DNA: TGTGCCAGCAGTTGGACCGACAGGGGAGGTACCTTC. The V gene is TRBV6-6, the J gene TRBJ1-2, with 8 bases matching TRBD1. This CDR3 region has 12 residues. V lost 4 bases and J lost 14; bases outside the gene matches: 9. Germline V gene lookup returns CDR1 MNHNY and CDR2 SVGAGI (reference sequence).

The chain is built from TRBV15 and TRBJ1-5; D is undetermined. CDR1 is LNHNV, CDR2 YYDKDF, per germline (reference sequence). This CDR3 spans 16 amino acids. V was trimmed by 2 bases and J by 1 base, leaving 12 bases between them. CDR3 sequence (DNA): TGTGCCACCAGCAGACCAGTGAGACAAAGCAATCAGCCCCAGCATTTT. This sequence encodes CATSRPVRQSNQPQHF.

The chain recombines TRBV29-1 with TRBJ2-3, with D perhaps matching TRBD1 or TRBD2 (9 bases each). The germline CDR1 and CDR2 sequences are SQVTM and ANQGSEA. This CDR3 region has 14 residues. Trimming pared 5 bases from V and 6 bases from J, leaving 18 bases between. The CDR3 DNA sequence: TGCAGCGTTAGGGACAGGGCGGGAGGGGATACGCAGTATTTT. It encodes CSVRDRAGGDTQYF.

The chain recombines TRBV6-1 with TRBJ1-6; D gene uncertain. In germline, CDR1 is MNHNS, CDR2 SASEGT. The CDR3 runs 14 residues. V dropped 1 base and J dropped 10 bases, with 11 bases sitting between them. The CDR3 DNA reads as TGTGCCAGCAGTGAAGGGGGAGTGGAATCACCCCTCCACTTT. Protein product: CASSEGGVESPLHF.

The rearrangement joins TRBV10-3 to TRBJ2-1; possibly TRBD2 for D (7 bases). Germline CDR1 is ENHRY and CDR2 is SYGVKD. This CDR3 is built from 14 residues. The V end lost 7 bases, the J end lost 8 bases, and 18 bases lay between the germline ends. The CDR3 region has the DNA TGTGCCATCACCCAGGGGAGGGAACACTATGAGCAGTTCTTC. This translates into CAITQGREHYEQFF.

The J gene is TRBJ2-7, the V gene TRBV7-3, with 13 nucleotides matching TRBD2. The J call is doubtful: the DNA matches TRBJ2-5 better. Germline V gives CDR1 SGHTA, CDR2 FQGTGA. This CDR3 region has 17 residues. CDR3 sequence reads: CASSLVGLAGDQETQYF. The CDR3 DNA reads TGTGCCAGCAGCTTAGTCGGACTAGCGGGAGACCAAGAGACCCAGTACTTC.

This CDR3 reads CASSVGTENSPLHF. CDR3 sequence (DNA): TGTGCCAGCAGCGTAGGGACAGAAAATTCACCCCTCCACTTT. The V and J genes are TRBV9 and TRBJ1-6; D possibly corresponds to TRBD1 (6 bases). V lost 0 bases, J lost 7 bases, and 8 bases lay in between. This CDR3 is built from 14 residues. The germline CDR1 and CDR2 sequences are SGDLS and YYNGEE.

The CDR3, as DNA: TGTGCCAGCACATGGGGATGGGACACTGAAGCTTTCTTT. Translation gives CASTWGWDTEAFF. The chain carries TRBV6-1 and TRBJ1-1; no definite D call. V was clipped by 7 bases and J by 3 bases, with 12 bases between them. The CDR3 consists of 13 residues. The V gene's germline CDR1 is MNHNS and CDR2 SASEGT.

The table lists this clonotype with many counts. This rearrangement joins TRBV4-1 to TRBJ2-7; 8 nucleotides align to TRBD1. This CDR3 has 15 amino acids. Trimming took 0 bases from V and 7 from J; bases not matched to a gene: 8. Germline V gives CDR1 MGHRA, CDR2 YSYEKL. CDR3 coding DNA: TGCGCCAGCAGCCAAGATTTGGACAGGGAGCGTGAGCAGTACTTC. As protein: CASSQDLDREREQYF.

This clonotype was detected many times. CDR3 nucleotide sequence: TGTGCCAGCAGTGGGGGCCTCCCGGGCCATGAGCAGTTCTTC. Translating gives CASSGGLPGHEQFF. The chain is built from TRBV2 and TRBJ2-1, with a tentative D call TRBD1 (5 bases). Germline values: CDR1 SNHLY, CDR2 FYNNEI. The CDR3 is 14 amino acids. V was shortened by 4 bases and J by 8 bases, with 15 bases between the two germline ends.

Many counts were recorded for this clonotype. J is TRBJ2-7 and V is TRBV11-2, with 9 bases fitting TRBD1. V lost 10 bases and J lost 3; bases outside the gene matches: 7. The germline CDR1 and CDR2 sequences are SGHAT and FQNNGV. This CDR3 comprises 13 residues. In nucleotides, the CDR3 is TGTGCCACCGGTCGGACAGGGGTCTACGAGCAGTACTTC. Residues: CATGRTGVYEQYF.

This clonotype was detected a few times. The chain recombines TRBV2 with TRBJ1-1; 8 positions agree with TRBD1. This CDR3 spans 15 amino acids. Per germline, CDR1 SNHLY and CDR2 FYNNEI. V lost 7 bases, J lost 5 bases, and 12 bases stayed unmatched. The CDR3 DNA follows: TGTGCCAGCACCGCCCAGACAGGGGTAAAGACTGAAGCTTTCTTT. The encoded protein is CASTAQTGVKTEAFF.

In its sample, this clonotype was seen a few times. Just one base apart from a much larger clone, this may be a read error. The chain is built from TRBV12-3 or TRBV12-4 and TRBJ1-1, with D possibly matching TRBD1 (6 bases). CDR3 length equals 14 residues. Trimming took off 6 bases at V and 4 bases at J, with 15 bases between the two ends. The CDR3 region is CASRPGAPSTEAFF. The CDR3 bases are TGTGCCAGCAGACCGGGGGCCCCGAGCACTGAAGCTTTCTTT.

This clonotype was seen many times. This rearrangement joins TRBV5-1 to TRBJ2-5; 9 nucleotides match TRBD1. The CDR3 is 13 residues long. Trimming removed 4 bases from V and 2 bases from J; junction bases left unmatched: 0. Germline lookup yields CDR1 SGHRS and CDR2 YFSETQ. The CDR3 reads CASSGTGQETQYF. Here the CDR3 DNA reads TGCGCCAGCAGCGGGACAGGGCAAGAGACCCAGTACTTC.

This clonotype was detected many times. The V and J genes are TRBV5-6 and TRBJ1-3, with D possibly TRBD1 on 5 matching bases. V dropped 4 bases and J dropped 0 bases, with 11 bases sitting between them. CDR1 and CDR2 (germline): SGHDT, YYEEEE. This CDR3 has 15 amino acids. The CDR3 DNA reads as TGTGCCAGCAGCCGGACACCAACCTCTGGAAACACCATATATTTT. As protein: CASSRTPTSGNTIYF.

This clonotype has at least ten counts. CDR3 DNA sequence: TGTGCCAGCAGTTACTCGAACTGGCGGGGTCACAATGAGCAGTTCTTC. This translates into CASSYSNWRGHNEQFF. The V call is TRBV6-2 or TRBV6-3, the J call TRBJ2-1; TRBD2 might be the D (6 bases). Germline V gene sequence: CDR1 MNHEY, CDR2 SVGEGT. The CDR3 length is 16 residues. V dropped 0 bases and J dropped 5 bases, with 14 bases sitting between them.

This clonotype was recorded many times. The rearrangement links TRBV5-8 to TRBJ2-5, with 9 bases matching TRBD2. The CDR3 length is 17 residues. V lost 6 bases and J lost 4; bases outside the gene matches: 16. Per germline, CDR1 SGHTS and CDR2 YDEGEE. The CDR3 spells CASTSGLGGGARETQYF. The CDR3 DNA reads TGTGCCAGCACCTCAGGACTGGGCGGGGGGGCCAGAGAGACCCAGTACTTC.

The chain uses TRBV14 and TRBJ2-3, with D possibly being TRBD2 (5 bases). V was shortened by 2 bases and J by 2 bases, with 14 bases between the two germline ends. The CDR3 is 16 residues long. CDR1 is SGHDN, CDR2 FVKESK, per germline. Here the CDR3 DNA reads TGTGCCAGCAGCCAAAATTCGGCGGGTCTCACAGATACGCAGTATTTT. Residues: CASSQNSAGLTDTQYF.

The chain employs TRBV30 and TRBJ1-3; no clear D. Germline V gene data show CDR1 as GTSNPN and CDR2 as SVGIG (reference sequence). The CDR3 consists of 13 residues. V lost 1 base, J lost 2 bases, and 6 bases lay in between. CDR3 in DNA: TGTGCCTGGAGTGGTCAGACTGGAAACACCATATATTTT. Amino acids: CAWSGQTGNTIYF.